This TCR beta chain comes out of a study of blood T cell repertoires in COVID-19. For the study at large: COVID-19 samples collected from the United States, Italy and Spain covered acute and convalescent phases. Sources were T cells, B-cell-depleted T cells, or PBMCs; the material itself was cDNA or gDNA.

In the study's own analysis: How many nucleated cells were present was estimated from reference gene primer amplification. The repertoire was sequenced with immunoSEQ multiplex PCR; TCRdb's copy has only in-frame clones and lacks some. That table furnishes V, J and clone size, whereas the DNA furnished D and trimming. The sample contains about 200,000 clones, 75% to 95% of which appear only once. Germline V gene lookup returns CDR1 SGHTS and CDR2 YDEGEE. The V gene lost 1 base and the J gene lost 4 bases, with 14 bases spanning the gap. The CDR3 spans 15 residues. The source is a man in his fifties or sixties with acute or convalescent COVID-19. Source material: peripheral blood. This chain uses TRBV5-8 with TRBJ1-1; unclear D gene. CDR3 region: CASSLIRNRGTEAFF. CDR3 nucleotides: TGTGCCAGCAGCTTGATTCGGAACCGGGGCACTGAAGCTTTCTTT.